This TCR beta chain is drawn from a study of cytomegalovirus exposure and HLA in healthy donors. PCR used 60 Vbeta primers and 13 Jbeta primers. Data came from immunoSEQ multiplex PCR; TCRdb stores just in-frame clones and leaves some out. The table has approximately 140,000 clones, over 60% seen once; the top ten hold about 12%. V dropped 3 bases and J dropped 5; count of bases not matched to a gene: 5. Germline-derived CDR1 and CDR2 are SGHTA and FQGNSA. The CDR3 extends over 14 amino acids. The V call is TRBV7-2, the J call TRBJ1-1, with 8 positions matching TRBD1. Sequenced material: PBMCs. The sequence came from a middle-aged man in good health and CMV-seropositive. The DNA of the CDR3 is TGTGCCAGCAGCTTGCAGGGGGCGAGAACTGAAGCTTTCTTT. Translating it yields CASSLQGARTEAFF.